The next 28 T cell receptor beta chains were all read from a single sample in a study of T cell responses to AZD1222 COVID-19 vaccine (dated by TCRdb to the early 2020s). The meaning of the sample's time point label: baseline before first vaccination. Library creation used the immunoSEQ multiplex PCR assay. TCRdb took this table from immuneACCESS and kept in-frame rearrangements with V and J called. Such tables lack part of the clones; where checked against another copy, unresolved V genes explain under half of the gap, and the rest is unexplained. Recorded for this sample are fewer than 120,000 clones; 85% to 95% of them occurred a single time. The ten most abundant clones make up 7.5% to 9% of the sample. Here the sequenced sample was peripheral blood, taken on day 0 of AZD1222 vaccination. These receptors were collected from an adult in good health.

The rearrangement uses TRBV12-3 or TRBV12-4 and TRBJ1-6; D unclear. Trimming removed 1 base from V and 8 bases from J, with 3 bases in between. The CDR3 runs 12 residues. The CDR3 reads CASSLGHSPLHF. In DNA form, the CDR3 reads TGTGCCAGCAGTTTAGGGCATTCACCCCTCCACTTT.

This clone showed up just once. The chain recombines TRBV6-5 with TRBJ1-2, with a weak D call TRBD1 (6 bases). The V gene lost 0 bases and the J gene lost 6 bases, with 17 bases spanning the gap. The CDR3 extends over 16 amino acids. CDR1 is MNHEY, CDR2 SVGAGI, per germline. The CDR3 DNA reads TGTGCCAGCAGTTACTCGCCGACAGGACGGGGGCATGGCTACACCTTC. Translation: CASSYSPTGRGHGYTF.

DNA of the CDR3: TGTGCCAGCAGCAAAATTGGGACAGCATATAGCAATCAGCCCCAGCATTTT. This gives the protein CASSKIGTAYSNQPQHF. The chain recombines TRBV21-1 with TRBJ1-5; TRBD1, the table's D call, was not compared with the DNA. TRBV21-1 corresponds to a pseudogene. This CDR3 has 17 residues.

The CDR3 DNA sequence: TGTGCCACCTCTGCACGGGGTTACTATGGCTACACCTTC. Residues: CATSARGYYGYTF. The chain is built from TRBV19 and TRBJ1-2; D gene ambiguous. In germline, CDR1 is LNHDA, CDR2 SQIVND (reference sequence). The germline V and J ends were trimmed by 10 bases and 3 bases, with 15 bases remaining between them. CDR3 length: 13 amino acids.

The chain recombines TRBV19 with TRBJ2-2, with a possible D match to TRBD2 (6 bases). Germline values: CDR1 LNHDA, CDR2 SQIVND (reference sequence). Trimming cost V 2 bases and J 5 bases, with 12 bases left between them. This CDR3 is built from 15 residues. This CDR3 reads CASSIRRAGTGELFF. DNA for the CDR3: TGTGCCAGTAGTATAAGGAGGGCGGGAACCGGGGAGCTGTTTTTT.

The chain links TRBV7-2 to TRBJ2-2; either TRBD1 or TRBD2 may supply D (5 bases each). CDR3 length: 16 residues. The germline gives CDR1 SGHTA, CDR2 FQGNSA. V shed 3 bases and J shed 3 bases, with 14 bases lying between them. The CDR3 reads CASSFFRDGDTGELFF. The CDR3 DNA follows: TGTGCCAGCAGCTTCTTTAGGGACGGCGACACCGGGGAGCTGTTTTTT.

This sequence joins TRBV29-1 and TRBJ1-2, with 12 nucleotides matching TRBD1. The J segment lost 8 bases and the V segment lost 7 bases, leaving 11 bases of the junction unmatched. This CDR3 is 14 amino acids long. Germline CDR1 reads SQVTM; CDR2 reads ANQGSEA. This CDR3 reads CSATPGTGGDGYTF. CDR3 DNA: TGCAGCGCTACCCCCGGGACAGGGGGCGACGGCTACACCTTC.

The J gene is TRBJ2-3, the V gene TRBV9; either TRBD1 or TRBD2 may fit D (5 bases each). The CDR3 contains 15 residues. CDR1 is SGDLS, CDR2 YYNGEE, per germline. V was pared by 3 bases and J by 0 bases, with 11 bases between. Written as DNA, the CDR3 is TGTGCCAGCAGCGCAGGGACCTCTAGCACAGATACGCAGTATTTT. This gives the protein CASSAGTSSTDTQYF. Supplemented by reference TRBV9 and TRBJ2-3, the full variable domain reads DSGVTQTPKHLITATGQRVTLRCSPRSGDLSVYWYQQSLDQGLQFLIQYYNGEERAKGNILERFSAQQFPDLHSELNLSSLELGDSALYFCASSAGTSSTDTQYFGPGTRLTVL.

The gene calls are TRBV15 and TRBJ1-3; no reliable D call. The CDR3 runs to 19 residues. V was trimmed by 3 bases and J by 4 bases, leaving 25 bases between them. Germline V lookup: CDR1 LNHNV, CDR2 YYDKDF (reference sequence). In DNA form, the CDR3 reads TGTGCCACCAGCAGGGACTTGGAGGCGGAAATCACCCTGGGAAACACCATATATTTT. It encodes CATSRDLEAEITLGNTIYF.

In DNA form, the CDR3 reads TGTGCCAGCAGCCCTAGCCCCGACAGGACCTACGAGCAGTACTTC. Translating gives CASSPSPDRTYEQYF. V usage is TRBV5-4 and J usage is TRBJ2-7, with D possibly matching TRBD1 (6 bases). The CDR3 contains 15 residues. The V gene's germline CDR1 is SGHNT and CDR2 YYREEE (reference sequence). V lost 4 bases, J lost 2 bases, and 16 bases lay in between.

The chain is built from TRBV7-6 and TRBJ2-7; unclear D gene. From germline, CDR1 is SGHVS and CDR2 FNYEAQ. CDR3 length equals 15 residues. V lost 0 bases and J lost 3, with 12 bases in between. This CDR3 is CASSLAQGPNYEQYF. CDR3 nucleotides: TGTGCCAGCAGCTTAGCGCAAGGACCCAACTACGAGCAGTACTTC.

The gene calls are TRBV5-1 and TRBJ2-7, with D perhaps assigned TRBD1 or TRBD2 (5 bases each). Trimming took 0 bases from V and 6 from J, leaving 10 bases between them. Germline V lookup: CDR1 SGHRS, CDR2 YFSETQ. This CDR3 is 13 amino acids long. The CDR3 region has the DNA TGCGCCAGCAGCTTGGATGGGACCGGCGAGCAGTACTTC. This sequence encodes CASSLDGTGEQYF.

This chain links TRBV7-2 with TRBJ2-2; 7 nucleotides match TRBD1. The trim removed 8 bases at V and 2 bases at J, leaving 11 bases unmatched. This CDR3 region has 16 residues. Germline-derived CDR1 and CDR2 are SGHTA and FQGNSA. In nucleotides, the CDR3 is TGTGCCAGCGGCAGGGGGAAATGGGCTAACACCGGGGAGCTGTTTTTT. Protein sequence: CASGRGKWANTGELFF. Complete variable domain (other parts from reference TRBV7-2 and TRBJ2-2): GAGVSQSPSNKVTEKGKDVELRCDPISGHTALYWYRQSLGQGLEFLIYFQGNSAPDKSGLPSDRFSAERTGGSVSTLTIQRTQQEDSAVYLCASGRGKWANTGELFFGEGSRLTVL.

The chain carries TRBV28 and TRBJ1-1; 11 positions match TRBD1. The trim removed 5 bases at V and 0 bases at J, leaving 11 bases unmatched. Germline CDR1 MDHEN, CDR2 SYDVKM. This CDR3 region has 18 residues. CDR3 sequence reads: CASSQWDRGKGMNTEAFF. The CDR3 coding sequence is TGTGCCAGCAGTCAATGGGACAGGGGGAAGGGGATGAACACTGAAGCTTTCTTT. Combining the CDR3 with reference TRBV28 and TRBJ1-1 gives the whole variable domain DVKVTQSSRYLVKRTGEKVFLECVQDMDHENMFWYRQDPGLGLRLIYFSYDVKMKEKGDIPEGYSVSREKKERFSLILESASTNQTSMYLCASSQWDRGKGMNTEAFFGQGTRLTVV.

The rearrangement links TRBV4-2 to TRBJ2-2, with TRBD2 identical over 9 bases. V lost 5 bases and J lost 6; bases outside the gene matches: 10. This CDR3 contains 16 residues. In germline, CDR1 is LGHNA, CDR2 YNFKEQ. CDR3 amino acids: CASSSGGGAVAGELFF. The CDR3 DNA reads as TGTGCCAGCAGCTCCGGCGGGGGGGCCGTCGCCGGGGAGCTGTTTTTT.

This clone showed up just once. The chain combines TRBV30 with TRBJ1-3; TRBD1 is a possible D gene (6 bases). Germline V gene data show CDR1 as GTSNPN and CDR2 as SVGIG (reference sequence). The CDR3 has 14 residues. Trimming removed 3 bases from V and 6 bases from J, with 15 bases in between. Written as DNA, the CDR3 is TGTGCCTGGAGGGGGATCCAGGGGACAAACACCATATATTTT. Translated: CAWRGIQGTNTIYF.

The V call is TRBV27, the J call TRBJ2-7; D is ambiguous. V was cut by 8 bases and J by 6 bases, with 20 bases left in between. This CDR3 has 14 amino acids. Germline V gene lookup returns CDR1 MNHEY and CDR2 SMNVEV (reference sequence). Here the CDR3 DNA reads TGTGCCAGCTGTAGACCTCGTCTGCTGTTCGAGCAGTACTTC. Protein sequence: CASCRPRLLFEQYF.

In DNA, the CDR3 is TGTGCCAGCAGTCCCAGCGGGCGGAACTATGGCTACACCTTC. It codes for CASSPSGRNYGYTF. This sequence joins TRBV7-9 and TRBJ1-2; D is ambiguous. The CDR3 is 14 residues long. Germline lookup yields CDR1 SEHNR and CDR2 FQNEAQ (reference sequence). V was trimmed by 6 bases and J by 2 bases, leaving 13 bases between them.

The chain combines TRBV6-1 with TRBJ1-4; D might be TRBD1 (6 bases). With 2 bases removed from V and 2 bases from J, the gap between germline ends came to 15 bases. The length of the CDR3 is 17 residues. CDR1 is MNHNS and CDR2 is SASEGT in the germline V gene. CDR3 sequence: CASSEIGGWGTNEKLFF. CDR3 nucleotides: TGTGCCAGCAGTGAAATCGGGGGCTGGGGGACTAATGAAAAACTGTTTTTT.

V and J are TRBV5-1 and TRBJ2-7; weak D call: TRBD1 (5 bases). Germline V gene lookup returns CDR1 SGHRS and CDR2 YFSETQ. The CDR3 contains 14 residues. The V end was cut by 0 bases, the J end by 2 bases, with 9 bases between. In DNA form, the CDR3 reads TGCGCCAGCAGCTTGGTAAGGGGCCCCTACGAGCAGTACTTC. This encodes CASSLVRGPYEQYF.

V usage is TRBV5-6 and J usage is TRBJ1-1, with 8 bases identical to TRBD1. Looked up from germline, CDR1 is SGHDT and CDR2 is YYEEEE. V lost 2 bases and J lost 5; bases outside the gene matches: 5. The CDR3 has 14 residues. CDR3 region: CASSFWTGLTEAFF. CDR3 DNA: TGTGCCAGCAGCTTTTGGACAGGGTTAACTGAAGCTTTCTTT.

The V call is TRBV7-9, the J call TRBJ1-1; tentative D call: TRBD1 (5 bases). The CDR3 has 14 amino acids. The V gene lost 1 base and the J gene lost 0 bases, with 6 bases spanning the gap. Germline values: CDR1 SEHNR, CDR2 FQNEAQ (reference sequence). The CDR3 nucleotides read TGTGCCAGCAGCTTAGGACAGCTGAACACTGAAGCTTTCTTT. It specifies CASSLGQLNTEAFF.

The rearrangement uses TRBV24-1 and TRBJ2-1; the D gene is possibly TRBD2 (5 bases). The germline gives CDR1 KGHDR, CDR2 SFDVKD. The CDR3 loop spans 16 amino acids. With 4 bases removed from V and 6 bases from J, the gap between germline ends came to 18 bases. The CDR3 region is CATSDQTERAGNEQFF. The CDR3 nucleotides read TGTGCCACCAGTGACCAAACTGAAAGGGCGGGCAATGAGCAGTTCTTC.

This clone was observed a single time. V and J are TRBV30 and TRBJ1-1, with D hard to call. The germline CDR1 and CDR2 sequences are GTSNPN and SVGIG (reference sequence). V lost 0 bases and J lost 12, with 5 bases in between. CDR3 length: 9 amino acids. The CDR3 DNA is TGTGCCTGGAGTGTAATAACTTTCTTT. This codes for CAWSVITFF.

The chain employs TRBV25-1 and TRBJ2-3; D is possibly TRBD1 or TRBD2 (5 bases each). The V gene lost 4 bases and the J gene lost 0 bases, with 11 bases spanning the gap. The CDR3 contains 15 residues. CDR1 and CDR2 from the germline V gene are MGHDK and SYGVNS. The CDR3 DNA reads as TGTGCCAGCAGTGTGGGGGTTAGGAGCACAGATACGCAGTATTTT. Protein product: CASSVGVRSTDTQYF.

This chain links TRBV27 with TRBJ2-1; D is unresolved. Trimming cost V 3 bases and J 7 bases, with 7 bases left between them. Germline-derived CDR1 and CDR2 are MNHEY and SMNVEV (reference sequence). The CDR3 has 12 residues. CDR3 residues: CASSFRRNEQFF. The CDR3 bases are TGTGCCAGCAGTTTTAGGAGAAATGAGCAGTTCTTC.

This sequence joins TRBV10-3 and TRBJ1-2; D gene ambiguous. CDR1 and CDR2 (germline): ENHRY, SYGVKD. V was clipped by 0 bases and J by 3 bases, with 11 bases between them. The CDR3 runs to 15 residues. CDR3 DNA: TGTGCCATCAGTGAGTCAACGGCTGGCGACTATGGCTACACCTTC. Translation gives CAISESTAGDYGYTF.

This clone has only one observation. The chain employs TRBV7-9 and TRBJ1-1, with unresolved D. V gave up 7 bases and J gave up 11 bases, with 17 bases separating them. Germline V gene lookup returns CDR1 SEHNR and CDR2 FQNEAQ (reference sequence). This CDR3 is 12 amino acids long. CDR3: CASNHGPPPAFF. The CDR3 coding sequence is TGTGCCAGCAATCATGGGCCCCCGCCTGCTTTCTTT.